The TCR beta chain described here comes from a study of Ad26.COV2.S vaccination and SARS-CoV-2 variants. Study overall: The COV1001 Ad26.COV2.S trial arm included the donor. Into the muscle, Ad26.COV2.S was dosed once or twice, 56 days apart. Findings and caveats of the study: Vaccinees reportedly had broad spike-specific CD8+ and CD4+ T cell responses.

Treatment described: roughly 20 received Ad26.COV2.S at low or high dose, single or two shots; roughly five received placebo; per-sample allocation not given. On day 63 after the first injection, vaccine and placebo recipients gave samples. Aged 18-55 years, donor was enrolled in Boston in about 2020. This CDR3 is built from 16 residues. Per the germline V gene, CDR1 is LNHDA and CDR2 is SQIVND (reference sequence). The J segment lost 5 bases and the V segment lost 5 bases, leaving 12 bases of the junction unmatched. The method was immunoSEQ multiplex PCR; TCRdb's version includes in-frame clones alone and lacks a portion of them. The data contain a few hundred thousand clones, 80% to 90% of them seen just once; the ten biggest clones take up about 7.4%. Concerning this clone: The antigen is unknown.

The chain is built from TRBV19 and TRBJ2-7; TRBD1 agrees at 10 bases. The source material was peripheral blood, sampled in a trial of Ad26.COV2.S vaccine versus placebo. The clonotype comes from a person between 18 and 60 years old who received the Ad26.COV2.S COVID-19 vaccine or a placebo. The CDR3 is CASSGPGTGASHEQYF. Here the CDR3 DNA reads TGTGCCAGTAGTGGCCCCGGGACAGGGGCGTCCCACGAGCAGTACTTC.